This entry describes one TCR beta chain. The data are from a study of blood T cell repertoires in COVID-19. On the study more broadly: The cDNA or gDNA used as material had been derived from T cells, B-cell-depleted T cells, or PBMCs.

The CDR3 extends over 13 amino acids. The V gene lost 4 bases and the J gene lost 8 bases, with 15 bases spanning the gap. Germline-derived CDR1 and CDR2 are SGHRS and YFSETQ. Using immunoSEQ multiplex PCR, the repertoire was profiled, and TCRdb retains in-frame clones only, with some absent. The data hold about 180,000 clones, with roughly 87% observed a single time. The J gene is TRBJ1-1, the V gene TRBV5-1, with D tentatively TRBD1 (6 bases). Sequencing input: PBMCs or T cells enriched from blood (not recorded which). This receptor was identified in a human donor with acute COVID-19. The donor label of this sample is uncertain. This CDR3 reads CASSAQGIGEAFF. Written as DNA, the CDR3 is TGCGCCAGCAGCGCGCAGGGGATTGGGGAAGCTTTCTTT.